Listed below are T cell receptor beta chains from one sample, sequenced in a study of blood T cell repertoires in COVID-19. The method was immunoSEQ multiplex PCR; TCRdb's version includes in-frame clones alone and lacks a portion of them. The sample holds fewer than 200,000 clones, 75% to 80% seen once. Sequenced material: peripheral blood. These receptors all stem from a woman aged 70-85 years with acute or convalescent COVID-19. Both conserved end residues are part of each CDR3. The D gene is left open where the match is weak. Size is omitted from some rows. Given values are once, few, many or a class for expanded clones.

abundance	d_gene	v_gene	j_gene	CDR3nt	CDR3aa
.	TRBD1	TRBV24-1	TRBJ2-3	TGTGCCACCCGGACAGGGGTTGGCCATAGCACAGATACGCAGTATTTT	CATRTGVGHSTDTQYF
.	.	TRBV10-2	TRBJ1-6	TGCGCCAGCAGTGAGTCGAAATGGCGGGGTTCACCCCTCCACTTT	CASSESKWRGSPLHF
.	.	TRBV9	TRBJ2-1	TGTGCCAGCAGCTCCGAGTATGGGGGGATTGTTGTGAATGAGCAGTTCTTC	CASSSEYGGIVVNEQFF
.	TRBD1	TRBV3-1/TRBV3-2	TRBJ1-5	TGTGCCAGCAGCCAAGATGGACAGGGGACGAATCAGCCCCAGCATTTT	CASSQDGQGTNQPQHF
.	.	TRBV4-2	TRBJ1-5	TGTGCCAGCAGCCGAGGGGGAAATCAGCCCCAGCATTTT	CASSRGGNQPQHF
.	TRBD2	TRBV24-1	TRBJ2-7	TGTGCCACCAGTCCCCTAGCGGGAGACCTTACGGGGCGGGAGCAGTACTTC	CATSPLAGDLTGREQYF
.	.	TRBV5-1	TRBJ2-5	TGCGCCAGCAGCTTGGGCGGAGGCGAGACCCAGTACTTC	CASSLGGGETQYF
.	.	TRBV9	TRBJ1-1	TGTGCCAGCAGCGTAGTCATGGGGCTTAACACTGAAGCTTTCTTT	CASSVVMGLNTEAFF
.	.	TRBV12-5	TRBJ2-3	TGTGCTAGTGGTTTGGAAGGGGGGGCCGTAGGAGATACGCAGTATTTT	CASGLEGGAVGDTQYF
.	.	TRBV5-1	TRBJ2-5	TGCGCCAGCAGCGTACAGGGTCTGATCCAAGAGACCCAGTACTTC	CASSVQGLIQETQYF
.	.	TRBV2	TRBJ2-5	TGTGCCAGCAGTGTAACGCGGGTGGGAGAGACCCAGTACTTC	CASSVTRVGETQYF
.	TRBD1	TRBV19	TRBJ1-3	TGTGCCAGTAGTCCCCGGGACAGGGACACTGGAAACACCATATATTTT	CASSPRDRDTGNTIYF
.	TRBD2	TRBV4-1	TRBJ2-1	TGCGCCAGCAGCTACAGGACTAGCGGGGGCATGTACAATGAGCAGTTCTTC	CASSYRTSGGMYNEQFF
.	.	TRBV7-9	TRBJ2-3	TGTGCCAGCAGCCCGAGGACTATGAGCACAGATACGCAGTATTTT	CASSPRTMSTDTQYF
few	.	TRBV19	TRBJ1-5	TGTGCCAGTAGTACATTCCGGACAGTCCTCCTAATCAATCAGCCCCAGCATTTT	CASSTFRTVLLINQPQHF
medium-sized	.	TRBV6-2/TRBV6-3	TRBJ1-5	TGTGCCAGCAGTTACATGCCGGGGGGTGAGGGCAATCAGCCCCAGCATTTT	CASSYMPGGEGNQPQHF
few	.	TRBV7-9	TRBJ1-4	TGTGCCAGCAGCTTTGGAGCCCCAGATGAAAAACTGTTTTTT	CASSFGAPDEKLFF
.	.	TRBV7-3	TRBJ2-2	TGTGCCAGCAGCTTAATGGGACTCACTTCGGGCGGTTACACCGGGGAGCTGTTTTTT	CASSLMGLTSGGYTGELFF
.	.	TRBV5-1	TRBJ1-4	TGCGCCAGCAGCTTTGGACAGCTTTCACCTAATGAAAAACTGTTTTTT	CASSFGQLSPNEKLFF
.	.	TRBV6-1	TRBJ1-2	TGTGCCAGCAGTGAAGTAGGGGGGGATAACTATGGCTACACCTTC	CASSEVGGDNYGYTF
.	TRBD1	TRBV29-1	TRBJ1-1	TGCAGCGCTTCAGGGGGCGGAACTGAAGCTTTCTTT	CSASGGGTEAFF
.	TRBD1	TRBV20-1	TRBJ2-7	TGCAGTGCTGGTGACAGGGGGCGCCTCGGCGAGCAGTACTTC	CSAGDRGRLGEQYF
.	TRBD1	TRBV10-3	TRBJ2-2	TGTGCCATCAGTGACGTACCGGGACAGGGGGCGAACACCGGGGAGCTGTTTTTT	CAISDVPGQGANTGELFF
.	.	TRBV11-3	TRBJ1-6	TGTGCCAGCAGCCCTCCCTCGGGACACCATAAACTTCACTATAATTCACCCCTCCACTTT	CASSPPSGHHKLHYNSPLHF
.	.	TRBV7-2	TRBJ2-3	TGTGCCAGCAGCTCCGGGACTTACGCAGATACGCAGTATTTT	CASSSGTYADTQYF
.	TRBD2	TRBV6-5	TRBJ2-1	TGTGCCAGCAGCATCGTAGCGGGAGGTAACAATGAGCAGTTCTTC	CASSIVAGGNNEQFF
.	TRBD1	TRBV5-4	TRBJ2-2	TGTGCCAGCAGCTCGAACAGGGGGGTACCCGGGGAGCTGTTTTTT	CASSSNRGVPGELFF
.	TRBD1	TRBV5-1	TRBJ1-1	TGCGCCAGCAGGGCCACAGGGGGCGCGGAAAACACTGAAGCTTTCTTT	CASRATGGAENTEAFF
few	TRBD2	TRBV6-4	TRBJ2-2	TGTGCCAGCAGTGGGTTAGCGGGAGCCACCGGGGAGCTGTTTTTT	CASSGLAGATGELFF
.	TRBD2	TRBV24-1	TRBJ2-7	TGTGCCACCAGCGCGGCGGGAGCTTACGAGCAGTACTTC	CATSAAGAYEQYF
.	TRBD1	TRBV3-1/TRBV3-2	TRBJ2-7	TGTGCCAGCAGCTTCCGGGCTGGGACAGGCTCCTACGAGCAGTACTTC	CASSFRAGTGSYEQYF
.	TRBD2	TRBV5-1	TRBJ2-1	TGCGCCAGCAGCTTCGTTTTAGCGGGGCACAATGAGCAGTTCTTC	CASSFVLAGHNEQFF
.	.	TRBV7-3	TRBJ2-1	TGTGCCAGCAGCTTAACCTCTAGCAATGAGCAGTTCTTC	CASSLTSSNEQFF
.	.	TRBV19	TRBJ2-2	TGTGCCAGTAGTATAAGCAGGGCGAACACCGGGGAGCTGTTTTTT	CASSISRANTGELFF
.	TRBD1	TRBV4-1	TRBJ2-7	TGCGCCAGCAGCCAAGGGACAGACAGGGTCGGCAAGCAGTACTTC	CASSQGTDRVGKQYF
.	.	TRBV3-1/TRBV3-2	TRBJ2-7	TGTGCCAGCAGCCTGACTCTACTTAGCTCCTACGAGCAGTACTTC	CASSLTLLSSYEQYF
.	.	TRBV9	TRBJ1-2	TGTGCCAGCACCGTAGGTAGAAGTGGCTACACCTTC	CASTVGRSGYTF
.	TRBD1	TRBV19	TRBJ1-2	TGTGCCAGTAGTATAGGTCGGGACAGGAGAAACTATGGCTACACCTTC	CASSIGRDRRNYGYTF
few	TRBD1	TRBV6-1	TRBJ2-2	TGTGCCAGCAGTGACCCGGGACAGCCCACCGGGGAGCTGTTTTTT	CASSDPGQPTGELFF
.	TRBD2	TRBV9	TRBJ2-7	TGTGCCAGCAGCGTAGGTGCGGGAGGGCCCAACGAGCAGTACTTC	CASSVGAGGPNEQYF
.	TRBD2	TRBV12-5	TRBJ2-1	TGTGCTAGTGGTACGGGATTACTAGCGGGGTCGTTTGAGCAGTTCTTC	CASGTGLLAGSFEQFF
many	.	TRBV6-5	TRBJ2-7	TGTGCCAGCAGGTCCAGGGGGGTCTCCTACGAGCAGTACTTC	CASRSRGVSYEQYF
.	.	TRBV25-1	TRBJ1-1	TGTGCCAGCAGAAACCGCGGCGGAGAAGCTTTCTTT	CASRNRGGEAFF
.	.	TRBV19	TRBJ1-3	TGTGCCAGTAGCGGATCAGGTGGAAACACCATATATTTT	CASSGSGGNTIYF
.	.	TRBV2	TRBJ2-1	TGTGCCAGCACAGCAGGCAGCTCCTACAATGAGCAGTTCTTC	CASTAGSSYNEQFF
.	.	TRBV7-2	TRBJ2-3	TGTGCCAGCAGCTCGGTCAGGGATACGCAGTATTTT	CASSSVRDTQYF
.	TRBD1	TRBV5-1	TRBJ2-3	TGCGCCAGCAGCTTGGATGGGACAGGGCTCGATGATACGCAGTATTTT	CASSLDGTGLDDTQYF
.	.	TRBV5-8	TRBJ1-1	TGTGCCAGCAGCTTCTTACAGGAAAGGACTGAAGCTTTCTTT	CASSFLQERTEAFF
.	.	TRBV4-1	TRBJ1-3	TGCGCCAGCAGCCAAGATCAAAGTAGCCGGGGGAACGGAAACACCATATATTTT	CASSQDQSSRGNGNTIYF
.	TRBD2	TRBV5-4	TRBJ2-1	TGTGCCAGCAGCCCGGGACTAGCGGCGAGCAATGAGCAGTTCTTC	CASSPGLAASNEQFF
.	TRBD1	TRBV15	TRBJ2-7	TGTGCCACCAGCAGAACGGGACAGTCCTCCTACGAGCAGTACTTC	CATSRTGQSSYEQYF
once	.	TRBV7-2	TRBJ2-2	TGTGCCAGCAGCATCAGGGTTAACACCGGGGAGCTGTTTTTT	CASSIRVNTGELFF
few	TRBD1	TRBV19	TRBJ2-4	TGTGCCAGTAGTATAGATCCCCCGGGACAGGGATTAGCCATTCAGTACTTC	CASSIDPPGQGLAIQYF
.	.	TRBV19	TRBJ2-3	TGTGCCAGTAGTATTAACAGAGATACGCAGTATTTT	CASSINRDTQYF
.	TRBD2	TRBV7-9	TRBJ2-1	TGTGCCAGCAGCTTAGGGCTAGCGGAGGGAAATGAGCAGTTCTTC	CASSLGLAEGNEQFF
few	TRBD1	TRBV19	TRBJ1-2	TGTGCCAGTAGCGACAGGGGGCGCGTCTATGGCTACACCTTC	CASSDRGRVYGYTF
few	.	TRBV11-1	TRBJ1-1	TGTGCCAGCAGCCGGAGGTCAGTAACATCGAACACTGAAGCTTTCTTT	CASSRRSVTSNTEAFF
.	TRBD1	TRBV9	TRBJ1-2	TGTGCCAGCAGCGCCGGACAGGGAAACTATGGCTACACCTTC	CASSAGQGNYGYTF
.	.	TRBV5-5	TRBJ1-3	TGTGCCAGCAGCTTGAGCCCAGGTGGAAACACCATATATTTT	CASSLSPGGNTIYF
.	.	TRBV24-1	TRBJ2-3	TGTGCCACCAGTCCTTCACCGGGAGAGTCAGATACGCAGTATTTT	CATSPSPGESDTQYF